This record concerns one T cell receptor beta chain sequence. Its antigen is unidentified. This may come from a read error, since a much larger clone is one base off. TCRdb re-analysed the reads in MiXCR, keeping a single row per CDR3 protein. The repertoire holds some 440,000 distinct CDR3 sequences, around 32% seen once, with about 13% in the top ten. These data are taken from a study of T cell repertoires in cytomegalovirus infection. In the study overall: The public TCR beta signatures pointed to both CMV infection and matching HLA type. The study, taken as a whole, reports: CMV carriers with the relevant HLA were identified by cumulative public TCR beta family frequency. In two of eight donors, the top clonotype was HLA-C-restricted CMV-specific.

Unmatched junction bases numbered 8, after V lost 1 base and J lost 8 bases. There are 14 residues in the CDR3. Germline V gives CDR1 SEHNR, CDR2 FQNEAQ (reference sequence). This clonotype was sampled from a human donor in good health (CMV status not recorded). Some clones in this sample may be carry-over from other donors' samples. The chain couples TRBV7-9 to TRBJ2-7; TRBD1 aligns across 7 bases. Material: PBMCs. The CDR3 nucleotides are TGTGCCAGCAGCTTAGGACAGGGTTTTTACCAGCAGTACTTC. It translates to CASSLGQGFYQQYF.